This T cell receptor (beta chain) originates from a study of blood T cell repertoires in COVID-19. Study information: Sites in the United States, Italy and Spain provided acute and convalescent COVID-19 samples.

Germline values: CDR1 SGHAT, CDR2 FQDESV (reference sequence). The CDR3 is 13 amino acids. V was trimmed by 3 bases and J by 3 bases, leaving 8 bases between them. Repertoires were generated with immunoSEQ multiplex PCR, while TCRdb's copy carries only in-frame clones and drops some. The table has 200,000 to 250,000 clones, roughly 83% seen once. Enrolled through a virtual design, the participants were between roughly 18 and 95 years of age and came from roughly 22 US areas. Sequenced material: PBMCs or T cells enriched from blood (not recorded which). The TCR was taken from a woman aged 45-59 years who had recovered from COVID-19. V gene TRBV11-1 combines with J gene TRBJ1-1; D perhaps matches TRBD1 (5 bases). CDR3 amino acids: CASSFSRDTEAFF. CDR3 nucleotides: TGTGCCAGCAGCTTTAGCAGGGACACTGAAGCTTTCTTT. Together with reference TRBV11-1 and TRBJ1-1, the CDR3 gives the full variable domain: EAEVAQSPRYKITEKSQAVAFWCDPISGHATLYWYRQILGQGPELLVQFQDESVVDDSQLPKDRFSAERLKGVDSTLKIQPAELGDSAMYLCASSFSRDTEAFFGQGTRLTVV.